What follows describes a single T cell receptor beta chain. Its antigen is not identified. Libraries were prepared by immunoSEQ multiplex PCR; TCRdb keeps only in-frame clonotypes and omits some of them. Of fewer than 55,000 clones listed, roughly three quarters are singletons. The sample's time point: cycle 4 day 1 (C4D1), after five to seven weeks of nivolumab. Every single patient, without exception, relapsed after autologous stem cell transplantation, and brentuximab vedotin exposure varied. V lost 8 bases, J lost 5 bases, and 6 bases lay in between. Germline V gene data show CDR1 as MDHEN and CDR2 as SYDVKM. CDR3 length: 10 residues. The sample belongs to a study of PD-1 blockade in classical Hodgkin lymphoma. Study-level results: By C4D1, CD4+ diversity increased significantly, especially in complete responders.

The source is a human donor with classical Hodgkin lymphoma. Specimen: peripheral blood mononuclear cells (PBMCs), collected before the fourth cycle of nivolumab. The rearrangement uses TRBV28 and TRBJ2-5; D not certain. As DNA, the CDR3 is TGTGCCAGCGCAGTGGAGACCCAGTACTTC. Amino acids: CASAVETQYF. The whole variable domain, filled in from reference TRBV28 and TRBJ2-5, reads DVKVTQSSRYLVKRTGEKVFLECVQDMDHENMFWYRQDPGLGLRLIYFSYDVKMKEKGDIPEGYSVSREKKERFSLILESASTNQTSMYLCASAVETQYFGPGTRLLVL.